This entry describes one T cell receptor (beta chain). The data were taken from a study of CD8 T cells in Susac syndrome. When the RNA was reverse transcribed, random hexamers were used with an input of about 0.5 to 1 ug. TCRdb processed the immunoSEQ multiplex PCR reads anew with MiXCR; each CDR3 protein has one entry. Of roughly 80,000 distinct CDR3 sequences detected, 90% to 95% appear once; the ten largest clones hold less than 0.3%. The CDR3 is 15 amino acids. V was trimmed by 2 bases and J by 1 base, leaving 10 bases between them. Germline CDR1 reads MNHEY; CDR2 reads SMNVEV (reference sequence).

This TCR was sampled from a human donor in good health. The gene calls are TRBV27 and TRBJ2-3; D may be TRBD1 or TRBD2 (5 bases each). Sequencing used CD8+ T cells from PBMCs. The CDR3 reads CASSLVRDGTDTQYF. In nucleotides, the CDR3 is TGTGCCAGCAGTTTAGTAAGGGACGGCACAGATACGCAGTATTTT.